These 19 T cell receptor beta chains were sequenced from one sample in a study of blood T cell repertoires in COVID-19. Measured with immunoSEQ multiplex PCR; TCRdb has only the in-frame clones, and not every one. The data hold roughly 85,000 clones, with roughly 73% observed a single time. The sample was peripheral blood. These receptors were collected from a human donor in a cohort sampled during active COVID-19.

The rearrangement joins TRBV3-1 (or the pseudogene TRBV3-2) to TRBJ1-2; D is uncertain. The V gene lost 1 base and the J gene lost 8 bases, with 5 bases spanning the gap. This CDR3 region has 11 residues. CDR1 LGHDT and CDR2 YNNKEL come from the germline V gene (reference sequence). CDR3 loop: CASSQAGGYTF. DNA for the CDR3: TGTGCCAGCAGCCAAGCCGGGGGCTACACCTTC.

The chain uses TRBV27 and TRBJ2-1, with D maybe TRBD1 (7 bases). Trimming left V 4 bases short and J 3 bases short, with 13 bases between. The germline CDR1 and CDR2 sequences are MNHEY and SMNVEV (reference sequence). This CDR3 region has 15 residues. The CDR3: CASSSRQGLYNEQFF. Here the CDR3 DNA reads TGTGCCAGCAGTTCGAGACAGGGACTCTACAATGAGCAGTTCTTC.

The genes are TRBV4-1 and TRBJ2-7, with a possible D match to TRBD2 (6 bases). Trimming took 0 bases from V and 1 from J, leaving 16 bases between them. The germline V gene has CDR1 MGHRA and CDR2 YSYEKL. The CDR3 length is 17 residues. The CDR3 bases are TGCGCCAGCAGCCAAGATAAGCTCGGGAGCATGTCCTACGAGCAGTACTTC. Its translation is CASSQDKLGSMSYEQYF.

The gene calls are TRBV18 and TRBJ2-7, with 11 bases identical to TRBD2. The ends lost 3 bases at V and 3 bases at J; junction bases unmatched: 1. The CDR3 contains 14 residues. The germline CDR1 and CDR2 sequences are KGHSH and LQKENI. CDR3 DNA sequence: TGTGCCAGCTCACCTACTAGCGGGGGCTACGAGCAGTACTTC. Its translation is CASSPTSGGYEQYF. Combining the CDR3 with reference TRBV18 and TRBJ2-7 gives the whole variable domain NAGVMQNPRHLVRRRGQEARLRCSPMKGHSHVYWYRQLPEEGLKFMVYLQKENIIDESGMPKERFSAEFPKEGPSILRIQQVVRGDSAAYFCASSPTSGGYEQYFGPGTRLTVT.

V usage is TRBV5-1 and J usage is TRBJ1-4; 8 bases fit TRBD1. The germline V gene encodes CDR1 SGHRS and CDR2 YFSETQ. V was clipped by 4 bases and J by 7 bases; unmatched bases: 3. CDR3 length equals 13 residues. CDR3 region: CASSTGQGEKLFF. CDR3 coding DNA: TGCGCCAGCAGCACCGGACAGGGTGAAAAACTGTTTTTT.

The J gene is TRBJ2-3, the V gene TRBV7-9; D may be TRBD2 (6 bases). Germline V lookup: CDR1 SEHNR, CDR2 FQNEAQ (reference sequence). This CDR3 is 16 amino acids long. Trimming pared 2 bases from V and 2 bases from J, leaving 14 bases between. The CDR3 DNA is TGTGCCAGCAGCTTATGGGGAGGAGGGCTCACAGATACGCAGTATTTT. This codes for CASSLWGGGLTDTQYF.

As concerns this clone: The junction does not match germline at one end; this may be a read error. V and J are TRBV5-1 and TRBJ1-2; tentative D call: TRBD1 (5 bases). This CDR3 contains 14 residues. Germline CDR1 and CDR2: SGHRS and YFSETQ. CDR3 sequence (DNA): TGCGCCAGCAGTTTGGGCCAGGGCCCCAATGGCTACACCTTC. Its protein is CASSLGQGPNGYTF. Full variable domain (rest looked up from reference TRBV5-1 and TRBJ1-2): KAGVTQTPRYLIKTRGQQVTLSCSPISGHRSVSWYQQTPGQGLQFLFEYFSETQRNKGNFPGRFSGRQFSNSRSEMNVSTLELGDSALYLCASSLGQGPNGYTFGSGTRLTVV.

The gene calls are TRBV4-2 and TRBJ1-2, with D possibly being TRBD1 (6 bases). CDR1 and CDR2 (germline): LGHNA, YNFKEQ. The CDR3 is 13 amino acids. The V and J ends lost 0 bases and 8 bases respectively, with 10 bases between them. The CDR3 DNA sequence: TGTGCCAGCAGCCAAGAAACAGGGCGGGGCTACACCTTC. This sequence encodes CASSQETGRGYTF.

The chain recombines TRBV28 with TRBJ1-3; unclear D gene. This CDR3 region has 11 residues. Germline assignment: CDR1 MDHEN and CDR2 SYDVKM. V shed 5 bases and J shed 8 bases, with 7 bases lying between them. The chain's CDR3 is CASSSPYTIYF. The DNA of the CDR3 is TGTGCCAGCAGTAGCCCTTACACCATATATTTT.

This chain's CDR3 is CASSMGGGRSSYEQYF. Here the CDR3 DNA reads TGTGCCAGCAGCATGGGCGGGGGGAGGAGCTCCTACGAGCAGTACTTC. The chain carries TRBV9 and TRBJ2-7, with 8 bases lining up with TRBD2. There are 16 residues in the CDR3. Trimming cost V 4 bases and J 0 bases; bases outside gene matches: 9. The V gene's germline CDR1 is SGDLS and CDR2 YYNGEE.

This clone turned up a few times. V gene TRBV7-9 combines with J gene TRBJ2-7; D gene ambiguous. With 5 bases removed from V and 2 bases from J, the gap between germline ends came to 7 bases. CDR1 is SEHNR, CDR2 FQNEAQ, per germline (reference sequence). This CDR3 is built from 12 residues. CDR3 coding DNA: TGTGCCAGCAGCGTTAGCCCCTACGAGCAGTACTTC. This encodes CASSVSPYEQYF.

The gene calls are TRBV10-3 and TRBJ1-5; 7 bases fit TRBD1. V lost 5 bases and J lost 4; bases outside the gene matches: 5. The CDR3 extends over 14 amino acids. Germline CDR1 and CDR2: ENHRY and SYGVKD. The CDR3 protein is CAISSGTANQPQHF. In DNA form, the CDR3 reads TGTGCCATCAGTTCCGGGACAGCAAATCAGCCCCAGCATTTT.

The genes are TRBV28 and TRBJ1-4; TRBD1 is a possible D gene (5 bases). This CDR3 is 13 amino acids long. Trimming left V 6 bases short and J 7 bases short, with 12 bases between. The germline V gene has CDR1 MDHEN and CDR2 SYDVKM. CDR3 sequence (DNA): TGTGCCAGCAGCGTGGGGGGAGCTGAAAAACTGTTTTTT. Its translation is CASSVGGAEKLFF.

The chain recombines TRBV5-1 with TRBJ1-3, with D tentatively TRBD1 (5 bases). CDR3 length equals 16 residues. The V end was cut by 0 bases, the J end by 0 bases, with 10 bases between. Germline CDR1 and CDR2: SGHRS and YFSETQ. Written as DNA, the CDR3 is TGCGCCAGCAGCTTGGCAGGGATAAGCTCTGGAAACACCATATATTTT. Protein: CASSLAGISSGNTIYF.

The chain couples TRBV5-1 to TRBJ1-6, with D possibly TRBD1 on 6 matching bases. CDR3 size: 14 residues. The V end lost 4 bases, the J end lost 8 bases, and 13 bases lay between the germline ends. The germline CDR1 and CDR2 sequences are SGHRS and YFSETQ. The CDR3 DNA reads TGCGCCAGCAGCCCGACAGGTGGCTATTCACCCCTCCACTTT. Residues: CASSPTGGYSPLHF.

The chain has TRBV9 and TRBJ2-2, with a possible D match to TRBD2 (7 bases). The ends were cut back, 6 bases at V and 6 bases at J, with 21 bases in the middle. The CDR3 spans 16 residues. The germline gives CDR1 SGDLS, CDR2 YYNGEE. CDR3 in DNA: TGTGCCAGCACCCGTGGCGGGGGCGGGGGCCCCGGGGAGCTGTTTTTT. It translates to CASTRGGGGGPGELFF.

The chain joins TRBV3-1 (or the pseudogene TRBV3-2) to TRBJ2-3; TRBD2 aligns across 8 bases. The CDR3 spans 15 residues. Germline V gene lookup returns CDR1 LGHDT and CDR2 YNNKEL (reference sequence). The V and J ends lost 8 bases and 8 bases, in that order; junction bases with no gene match: 15. Written as DNA, the CDR3 is TGTGCCAGCGGAATGGGCGGCGGGGGGACGGGTACGCAGTATTTT. This translates into CASGMGGGGTGTQYF.

V usage is TRBV9 and J usage is TRBJ1-6, with 8 bases fitting TRBD1. The CDR3 is made up of 16 amino acids. Germline lookup yields CDR1 SGDLS and CDR2 YYNGEE. J gave up 5 bases and V 4 bases, and 8 bases lay outside the gene matches. CDR3 sequence: CASSPGWGQDNSPLHF. The CDR3 nucleotides read TGTGCCAGCAGCCCAGGTTGGGGACAGGATAATTCACCCCTCCACTTT.

This sequence joins TRBV18 and TRBJ1-3, with a possible D match to TRBD1 (6 bases). From germline, CDR1 is KGHSH and CDR2 LQKENI. Trimming took off 6 bases at V and 9 bases at J, with 21 bases between the two ends. The CDR3 loop spans 15 amino acids. The CDR3 nucleotides read TGTGCCAGCTCCCCCCGGGCAGGGGCCCCTTCCACCATATATTTT. Its protein is CASSPRAGAPSTIYF.